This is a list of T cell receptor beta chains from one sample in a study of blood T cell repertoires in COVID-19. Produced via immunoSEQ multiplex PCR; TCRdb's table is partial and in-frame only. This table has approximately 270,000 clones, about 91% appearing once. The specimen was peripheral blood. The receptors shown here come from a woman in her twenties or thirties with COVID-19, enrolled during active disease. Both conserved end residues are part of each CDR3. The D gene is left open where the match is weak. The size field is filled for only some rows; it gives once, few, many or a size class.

CASSEGASSYNEQFF TGCGCCAGCAGTGAGGGGGCGAGCTCCTACAATGAGCAGTTCTTC TRBJ2-1 . . TRBV10-1
CASSDIPGLAAADQETQYF TGTGCCAGCAGTGACATTCCGGGACTAGCGGCCGCAGATCAAGAGACCCAGTACTTC TRBJ2-5 . TRBD2 TRBV6-2/TRBV6-3
CASRASGQGPGELFF TGTGCCAGCAGGGCTTCCGGGCAGGGCCCCGGGGAGCTGTTTTTT TRBJ2-2 . . TRBV14
CASSSGGRHGYTF TGCGCCAGCAGCTCCGGGGGTAGACATGGCTACACCTTC TRBJ1-2 once . TRBV5-1
CASSHSLLAGATDTQYF TGTGCCAGCAGCCATTCATTACTAGCGGGAGCTACCGATACGCAGTATTTT TRBJ2-3 . TRBD2 TRBV3-1/TRBV3-2
CASSPSGFPETQYF TGCGCCAGCAGCCCGTCGGGGTTCCCAGAGACCCAGTACTTC TRBJ2-5 . . TRBV4-3
CASSYLRPDRDNQPQHF TGTGCCAGCAGTTACCTACGACCAGACAGGGACAATCAGCCCCAGCATTTT TRBJ1-5 many TRBD1 TRBV6-2/TRBV6-3
CASTSRTGGMNTEAFF TGCGCCAGCACCTCTAGGACAGGGGGGATGAACACTGAAGCTTTCTTT TRBJ1-1 . TRBD1 TRBV5-1
CASTNEISYQPQHF TGTGCCAGCACCAACGAGATTAGCTATCAGCCCCAGCATTTT TRBJ1-5 . . TRBV6-6
CASSETGRVEQFF TGCGCCAGCAGTGAGACAGGGAGGGTTGAGCAGTTCTTC TRBJ2-1 . . TRBV10-1
CASSPWTGDNSPLHF TGTGCCAGCAGCCCTTGGACAGGGGATAATTCACCCCTCCACTTT TRBJ1-6 . TRBD1 TRBV9
CASNGGLAPLTQYF TGTGCCAGCAATGGGGGACTAGCCCCACTTACGCAGTATTTT TRBJ2-3 . TRBD2 TRBV7-8
CASSPRTTKDPYEQYF TGTGCCAGCAGCCCTCGCACGACTAAGGATCCATACGAGCAGTACTTC TRBJ2-7 . . TRBV4-2
CASSSSTLSGIQYF TGTGCCAGCAGTTCATCGACACTCTCCGGCATTCAGTACTTC TRBJ2-4 once . TRBV27
CASSQGWGPASQETQYF TGCGCCAGCAGCCAAGGTTGGGGCCCTGCATCCCAAGAGACCCAGTACTTC TRBJ2-5 . . TRBV4-1
CASSQDLRQTDYEQYF TGTGCCAGCAGCCAAGATTTGAGGCAGACAGACTACGAGCAGTACTTC TRBJ2-7 . . TRBV14
CASSRTVRLQETQYF TGCGCCAGCAGTCGGACAGTCAGGCTACAAGAGACCCAGTACTTC TRBJ2-5 once . TRBV23-1
CASSVFIWTGTLSYEQYF TGTGCCAGCAGTGTATTCATCTGGACAGGAACGTTATCCTACGAGCAGTACTTC TRBJ2-7 once TRBD1 TRBV6-1
CASSFSSYTDTQYF TGCGCCAGCAGCTTTTCCTCCTACACAGATACGCAGTATTTT TRBJ2-3 once . TRBV5-1
CAISESSVSGQANSPLHF TGTGCCATCAGTGAGTCGAGCGTTTCGGGACAGGCTAATTCACCCCTCCACTTT TRBJ1-6 . TRBD1 TRBV10-3
CASSFGGSSYNSPLHF TGTGCCAGCAGTTTTGGCGGGAGCTCCTATAATTCACCCCTCCACTTT TRBJ1-6 . . TRBV28
CASSPGAGGTYGYTF TGTGCCAGCAGCCCTGGGGCAGGGGGAACCTATGGCTACACCTTC TRBJ1-2 . TRBD1 TRBV3-1/TRBV3-2
CASSVTGQGANQPQHF TGCGCCAGCAGCGTGACGGGACAGGGAGCCAATCAGCCCCAGCATTTT TRBJ1-5 . TRBD1 TRBV10-2
CASSRGQGDEKLFF TGTGCCAGCTCACGAGGACAGGGGGATGAAAAACTGTTTTTT TRBJ1-4 once TRBD1 TRBV18
CASKGAATEAFF TGTGCTAGTAAGGGGGCAGCCACTGAAGCTTTCTTT TRBJ1-1 . TRBD1 TRBV12-5
CASSQEGQGYGNTIYF TGCGCCAGCAGCCAAGAGGGACAGGGGTATGGAAACACCATATATTTT TRBJ1-3 . TRBD1 TRBV4-3
CASSLGPGQGQETQYF TGTGCCAGCAGCTTAGGACCGGGACAGGGCCAAGAGACCCAGTACTTC TRBJ2-5 . TRBD1 TRBV7-2
CASSLDVASSYEQYF TGTGCCAGCAGCTTAGATGTAGCCTCTTCCTACGAGCAGTACTTC TRBJ2-7 . . TRBV11-2
CASRRPRGNYGYTF TGTGCCAGCAGACGCCCCAGGGGTAACTATGGCTACACCTTC TRBJ1-2 . . TRBV5-6
CASSSGTSVYNEQFF TGTGCCAGCAGCTCCGGGACTAGCGTTTACAATGAGCAGTTCTTC TRBJ2-1 . TRBD2 TRBV11-2
CASSPRDGREKLFF TGTGCCAGCAGCCCCAGGGATGGAAGAGAAAAACTGTTTTTT TRBJ1-4 once . TRBV6-5
CASNPTGDYGYTF TGCGCCAGCAACCCGACAGGGGACTATGGCTACACCTTC TRBJ1-2 . TRBD1 TRBV23-1
CASRWDRGGSDGYTF TGTGCCAGCAGGTGGGACAGGGGCGGCTCAGATGGCTACACCTTC TRBJ1-2 . TRBD1 TRBV5-4
CASSSPGQGKETQYF TGTGCCAGCAGTTCCCCGGGACAGGGCAAAGAGACCCAGTACTTC TRBJ2-5 . TRBD1 TRBV6-6